This entry lists 15 T cell receptor beta chains sequenced from one sample in a study of radiation and T cells in renal cell carcinoma. Time point in this sample: baseline pretreatment blood. Treatment noted: 15 Gy SBRT to primary tumor, nephrectomy 4 weeks later. Clones were read by immunoSEQ multiplex PCR, and TCRdb kept only the in-frame ones, dropping some. The sample records roughly 100,000 clones, 86% being singletons. Material: blood, obtained from a patient whose treatment included radiotherapy and nephrectomy. The receptor set was obtained from a man aged 45-60 years with renal cell carcinoma.

The rearrangement uses TRBV5-4 and TRBJ2-7, with a tentative D call TRBD2 (6 bases). CDR3 size: 16 residues. Germline V gene sequence: CDR1 SGHNT, CDR2 YYREEE (reference sequence). V lost 0 bases and J 0 bases, leaving 13 bases between the germline ends. The CDR3 spells CASSLGGAQSSYEQYF. CDR3 coding DNA: TGTGCCAGCAGCTTGGGCGGGGCGCAAAGCTCCTACGAGCAGTACTTC.

This sequence joins TRBV2 and TRBJ2-1; D is possibly TRBD2 (5 bases). Germline CDR1 is SNHLY and CDR2 is FYNNEI. The CDR3 totals 13 residues. V lost 6 bases, J lost 6 bases, and 12 bases lay in between. CDR3: CASRKNSGNEQFF. The DNA for the CDR3 is TGTGCCAGCAGAAAAAACAGCGGCAATGAGCAGTTCTTC.

The V gene is TRBV4-2, the J gene TRBJ2-4; no firm D call. Germline CDR1 reads LGHNA; CDR2 reads YNFKEQ. V was pared by 0 bases and J by 0 bases, with 9 bases between. This CDR3 has 16 residues. In DNA form, the CDR3 reads TGTGCCAGCAGCCAAGAACCTGGAATAGCCAAAAACATTCAGTACTTC. As protein: CASSQEPGIAKNIQYF.

A note on this clone: A read error may account for a junction end that differs from germline. This rearrangement joins TRBV5-4 to TRBJ2-7; 7 bases map to TRBD1. The CDR3 covers 14 residues. CDR1 is SGHNT and CDR2 is YYREEE in the germline V gene (reference sequence). DNA for the CDR3: TGTGCCTGCAGCTTTACAGGGGCGGCATACGAGCAGTACTTC. This translates into CACSFTGAAYEQYF.

The CDR3 is CASSQGGGGTEAFF. Written as DNA, the CDR3 is TGTGCCAGTAGTCAGGGAGGGGGTGGCACTGAAGCTTTCTTT. The rearrangement uses TRBV19 and TRBJ1-1, with a possible D match to TRBD1 (6 bases). The germline V and J ends were trimmed by 5 bases and 4 bases, with 14 bases remaining between them. Germline CDR1 reads LNHDA; CDR2 reads SQIVND (reference sequence). This CDR3 contains 14 residues.

The chain combines TRBV6-5 with TRBJ2-5; the match to TRBD2 covers 13 bases. Losses at the gene ends were 6 bases for V and 7 bases for J; bases not matched to a gene: 8. The CDR3 length is 15 residues. In germline, CDR1 is MNHEY, CDR2 SVGAGI. The CDR3 DNA is TGTGCCAGCAGGGGGACTAGCGGGGCACGGGTGACCCAGTACTTC. Translated, it gives CASRGTSGARVTQYF.

This CDR3 reads CASSAGAEAFF. In DNA, the CDR3 is TGTGCCAGCAGCGCTGGGGCTGAAGCTTTCTTT. V and J are TRBV11-3 and TRBJ1-1; D gene ambiguous. Germline CDR1 and CDR2: SGHNT and YENEEA. The CDR3 is 11 residues long. Trimming removed 5 bases from V and 6 bases from J, with 7 bases in between.

This clone is a singleton in its sample. The chain carries TRBV6-1 and TRBJ1-3, with D hard to call. The CDR3 is 17 amino acids. Trimming pared 2 bases from V and 1 base from J, leaving 15 bases between. Germline CDR1 MNHNS, CDR2 SASEGT. CDR3 sequence: CASSESITAGSGNTIYF. The CDR3 DNA reads as TGTGCCAGCAGTGAAAGTATCACGGCGGGATCTGGAAACACCATATATTTT.

The V call is TRBV6-5, the J call TRBJ1-4; 8 bases map to TRBD1. CDR1 and CDR2 (germline): MNHEY, SVGAGI. CDR3 size: 15 residues. The V gene end was trimmed by 0 bases and the J gene end by 5 bases; junction bases not matched to a gene: 2. The CDR3 loop reads CASSYSTGVNEKLFF. In DNA form, the CDR3 reads TGTGCCAGCAGTTACTCGACAGGGGTGAATGAAAAACTGTTTTTT.

The chain carries TRBV27 and TRBJ2-3; a weak D match, TRBD2 (6 bases). This CDR3 contains 15 residues. V was shortened by 2 bases and J by 2 bases, with 11 bases between the two germline ends. Germline V lookup: CDR1 MNHEY, CDR2 SMNVEV (reference sequence). DNA for the CDR3: TGTGCCAGCAGTTTAATCGGAGGGCCCACAGATACGCAGTATTTT. Translating gives CASSLIGGPTDTQYF.

Written as DNA, the CDR3 is TGTGCCAGCAGTTACTCGATCTATGATACGCAGTATTTT. It yields the protein CASSYSIYDTQYF. The chain combines TRBV6-5 with TRBJ2-3; D remains ambiguous. Trimming took off 0 bases at V and 6 bases at J, with 7 bases between the two ends. The CDR3 runs 13 residues. CDR1 is MNHEY and CDR2 is SVGAGI in the germline V gene.

This clone was seen only a few times. The gene calls are TRBV30 and TRBJ1-1; the D is unclear. The CDR3 sequence is 11 residues long. From germline, CDR1 is GTSNPN and CDR2 SVGIG (reference sequence). V gave up 4 bases and J gave up 10 bases, with 13 bases separating them. CDR3 protein: CAWTPEGAAFF. The DNA for the CDR3 is TGTGCCTGGACCCCAGAGGGCGCAGCTTTCTTT.

V usage is TRBV25-1 and J usage is TRBJ1-2; 9 nucleotides match TRBD1. The ends lost 7 bases at V and 7 bases at J; junction bases unmatched: 7. Germline values: CDR1 MGHDK, CDR2 SYGVNS. The CDR3 loop spans 13 amino acids. The CDR3 DNA is TGTGCCAGCACCAGGACAGGGGCTGCTGGCTACACCTTC. Translation: CASTRTGAAGYTF.

The CDR3: CASSQDQGQGNEKLFF. DNA for the CDR3: TGTGCCAGCAGCCAAGATCAAGGACAGGGTAATGAAAAACTGTTTTTT. The chain couples TRBV4-2 to TRBJ1-4; TRBD1 aligns across 8 bases. Unmatched junction bases numbered 4, after V lost 0 bases and J lost 4 bases. The CDR3 loop spans 16 amino acids. Germline values: CDR1 LGHNA, CDR2 YNFKEQ.

The gene calls are TRBV11-2 and TRBJ1-1; TRBD1 is a possible D gene (6 bases). Germline CDR1 reads SGHAT; CDR2 reads FQNNGV. The CDR3 runs 13 residues. Trimming stripped 6 bases from V and 7 bases from J, with 15 bases between. The CDR3 DNA sequence: TGTGCCAGCAGACTGACCGGGACACTTGAAGCTTTCTTT. As protein: CASRLTGTLEAFF.